Below are 6 T cell receptor beta chains sequenced from a single sample in a study of blood T cell repertoires in COVID-19. The method was immunoSEQ multiplex PCR; TCRdb's version includes in-frame clones alone and lacks a portion of them. The data contain about 150,000 clones, over 75% of them singletons. The sequencing sample was made of peripheral blood. These receptors all stem from a man in his 60s with COVID-19, enrolled during active disease.

J is TRBJ2-3 and V is TRBV2; 7 bases match TRBD2. V lost 6 bases, J lost 0 bases, and 9 bases stayed unmatched. This CDR3 spans 16 amino acids. Germline values: CDR1 SNHLY, CDR2 FYNNEI. The DNA for the CDR3 is TGTGCCAGCAGAAGCGGGGTCCCTTCTAGCACAGATACGCAGTATTTT. It specifies CASRSGVPSSTDTQYF.

The rearrangement joins TRBV3-1 (or the pseudogene TRBV3-2) to TRBJ2-7; 7 nucleotides match TRBD2. Germline loops: CDR1 LGHDT, CDR2 YNNKEL (reference sequence). The CDR3 has 14 amino acids. The J segment lost 3 bases and the V segment lost 1 base, leaving 3 bases of the junction unmatched. In DNA form, the CDR3 reads TGTGCCAGCAGCCAAGGTGGGGGGGGCTACGAGCAGTACTTC. It is translated as CASSQGGGGYEQYF.

The V gene is TRBV18, the J gene TRBJ2-5; 11 bases align to TRBD2. The CDR3 is 16 amino acids. Trimming removed 0 bases from V and 4 bases from J; junction bases left unmatched: 4. Germline V gene data show CDR1 as KGHSH and CDR2 as LQKENI. The CDR3 bases are TGTGCCAGCTCACCACCTAGCGGGAGGGCCGTAGAGACCCAGTACTTC. It translates to CASSPPSGRAVETQYF.

The chain recombines TRBV6-2 or TRBV6-3 with TRBJ2-5; TRBD1 matches at 7 bases. The ends lost 6 bases at V and 5 bases at J; junction bases unmatched: 9. CDR3 size: 14 residues. Germline-derived CDR1 and CDR2 are MNHEY and SVGEGT. Here the CDR3 DNA reads TGTGCCAGCAGCACAGGGGATTCCCGGGAGACCCAGTACTTC. Protein product: CASSTGDSRETQYF.

CDR3: CASSQTWTGGTEAFF. In DNA, the CDR3 is TGCGCCAGCAGCCAGACCTGGACAGGGGGGACTGAAGCTTTCTTT. This sequence joins TRBV4-1 and TRBJ1-1; TRBD1 matches at 10 bases. This CDR3 has 15 residues. After removal of 3 bases from V and 5 bases from J, the junction contained 6 bases not matched to a gene. Germline V gene data show CDR1 as MGHRA and CDR2 as YSYEKL.

The chain couples TRBV20-1 to TRBJ2-3; 10 bases fit TRBD2. The V gene end was trimmed by 3 bases and the J gene end by 5 bases; junction bases not matched to a gene: 5. Looked up from germline, CDR1 is DFQATT and CDR2 is SNEGSKA (reference sequence). This CDR3 comprises 14 residues. The CDR3 DNA reads as TGCAGTGCTAGTAAACTAGCGGGGAAAGATACGCAGTATTTT. It is translated as CSASKLAGKDTQYF.